The T cell receptor beta chain under discussion was sequenced for a study of Graves' ophthalmopathy and Graves' hyperthyroidism. Study outcomes and limitations: Prediction of ophthalmopathy progression reached about 71% sensitivity and around 76% specificity. Researchers report that a 13-signature model separated ophthalmopathy from stable hyperthyroidism, posting around 86% sensitivity and less than 82% specificity. In blood, most expanded thyroid clonotypes above 0.001 frequency were also detected.

TCR beta CDR3 regions were amplified from RNA transcripts. HTBI primers were employed in first-round RT-PCR, then a second-round multiplex PCR followed. TCRdb redid the calling of the multiplex PCR reads with MiXCR, one entry per CDR3 protein. In the table there are 450,000 or so distinct CDR3 sequences, about an eighth of which are singletons. Moderate-to-severe activity, CAS ≥3, NOSPECS ≥4 and a duration under 3 months were seen in donors with ophthalmopathy. Per germline, CDR1 MDHEN and CDR2 SYDVKM. The CDR3 sequence is 13 residues long. Unmatched junction bases numbered 1, after V lost 8 bases and J lost 0 bases. In its sample, this clonotype was seen many times. Its antigen is still unknown.

The V and J genes are TRBV28 and TRBJ2-7; 10 bases map to TRBD2. Material: blood. The sequence came from a woman aged 25 to 39 with Graves' ophthalmopathy. This CDR3 is CASGLADSYEQYF. For the CDR3, the DNA is TGTGCCAGCGGACTAGCGGACTCCTACGAGCAGTACTTC.